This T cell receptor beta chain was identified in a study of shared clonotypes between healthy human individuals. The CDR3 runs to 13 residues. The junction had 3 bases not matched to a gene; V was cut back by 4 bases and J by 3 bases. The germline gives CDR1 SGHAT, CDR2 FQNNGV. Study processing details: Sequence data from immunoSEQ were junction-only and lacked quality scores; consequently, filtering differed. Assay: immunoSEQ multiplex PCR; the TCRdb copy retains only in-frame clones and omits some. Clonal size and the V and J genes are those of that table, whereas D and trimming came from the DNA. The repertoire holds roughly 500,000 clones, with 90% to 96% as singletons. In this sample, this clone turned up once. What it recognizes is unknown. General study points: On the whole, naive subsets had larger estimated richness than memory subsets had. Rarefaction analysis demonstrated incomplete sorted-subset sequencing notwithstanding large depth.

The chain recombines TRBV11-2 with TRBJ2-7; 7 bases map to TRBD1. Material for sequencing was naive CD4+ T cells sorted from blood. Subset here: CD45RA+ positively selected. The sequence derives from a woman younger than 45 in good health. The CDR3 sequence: CASSSAGGYEQYF. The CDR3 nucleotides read TGTGCCAGCAGCTCGGCAGGGGGCTACGAGCAGTACTTC. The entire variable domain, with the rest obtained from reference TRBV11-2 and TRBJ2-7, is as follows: EAGVAQSPRYKIIEKRQSVAFWCNPISGHATLYWYQQILGQGPKLLIQFQNNGVVDDSQLPKDRFSAERLKGVDSTLKIQPAKLEDSAVYLCASSSAGGYEQYFGPGTRLTVT.